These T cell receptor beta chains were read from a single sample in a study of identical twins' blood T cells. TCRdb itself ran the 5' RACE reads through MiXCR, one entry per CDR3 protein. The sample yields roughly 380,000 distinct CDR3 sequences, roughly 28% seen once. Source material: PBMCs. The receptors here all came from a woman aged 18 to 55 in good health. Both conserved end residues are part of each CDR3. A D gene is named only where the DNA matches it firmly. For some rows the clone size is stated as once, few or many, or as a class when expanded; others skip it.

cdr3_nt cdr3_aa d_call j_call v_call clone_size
TGTGCCAGCGGTTACGAGCGAACTGAAGCTTTCTTT CASGYERTEAFF NA TRBJ1-1 TRBV6-6 NA
TGTGCCAGCAGCCGCTGGTTACTAGCAGATACGCAGTATTTT CASSRWLLADTQYF NA TRBJ2-3 TRBV7-7 NA
TGTGCCATCGGAGGGGAACTAAATCAGCCCCAGCATTTT CAIGGELNQPQHF NA TRBJ1-5 TRBV10-3 NA
TGCAGCGCCAGACGGAACAACTATGGCTACACCTTC CSARRNNYGYTF NA TRBJ1-2 TRBV29-1 NA
TGTGCCAACAGTGAGTCAGGGAGGAGTACTGAAGCTTTCTTT CANSESGRSTEAFF NA TRBJ1-1 TRBV2 NA
TGTGCCAGCAGCTTAGAAGGCGGCTTGACCCGGAGAGTGGGGGCAGATACGCAGTATTTT CASSLEGGLTRRVGADTQYF NA TRBJ2-3 TRBV11-2 few
TGCAGCGTTGTACCCAGCCCTCTCCTTAACTATGGCTACACCTTC CSVVPSPLLNYGYTF NA TRBJ1-2 TRBV29-1 few
TGTGCCAGCAGCTTAGTCGGGTCAGAGTATGGCTACACCTTC CASSLVGSEYGYTF NA TRBJ1-2 TRBV7-8 NA
TGCAGTGCTAGGGACAGGAGTTATAGCAATCAGCCCCAGCATTTT CSARDRSYSNQPQHF TRBD1 TRBJ1-5 TRBV20-1 few
TGCGCCAGCAGCTTCCGGGACAACTACGAGCAGTACTTC CASSFRDNYEQYF NA TRBJ2-7 TRBV5-1 NA
TGCAGTGCTAGGGGTATCCAGTGGACCCAGTACTTC CSARGIQWTQYF NA TRBJ2-5 TRBV20-1 NA
TGCAGTGCTAGTCGGAGGGCTCCCTACGAGCAGTACTTC CSASRRAPYEQYF NA TRBJ2-7 TRBV20-1 NA
TGCAGTGCTTTGTTGATAGCCAAAAACATTCAGTACTTC CSALLIAKNIQYF NA TRBJ2-4 TRBV20-1 NA
TGTGCCAGCAGCCTCCGGGACGGAAATAATTCACCCCTCCACTTT CASSLRDGNNSPLHF NA TRBJ1-6 TRBV7-6 NA
TGTGCCAGCAGCTCCTATAGCGGGAGTGCCAAAAACATTCAGTACTTC CASSSYSGSAKNIQYF TRBD2 TRBJ2-4 TRBV7-2 few
TGTGCCAGCAGTTTAAAGGGAAACACCATATATTTT CASSLKGNTIYF NA TRBJ1-3 TRBV12-3/TRBV12-4 NA